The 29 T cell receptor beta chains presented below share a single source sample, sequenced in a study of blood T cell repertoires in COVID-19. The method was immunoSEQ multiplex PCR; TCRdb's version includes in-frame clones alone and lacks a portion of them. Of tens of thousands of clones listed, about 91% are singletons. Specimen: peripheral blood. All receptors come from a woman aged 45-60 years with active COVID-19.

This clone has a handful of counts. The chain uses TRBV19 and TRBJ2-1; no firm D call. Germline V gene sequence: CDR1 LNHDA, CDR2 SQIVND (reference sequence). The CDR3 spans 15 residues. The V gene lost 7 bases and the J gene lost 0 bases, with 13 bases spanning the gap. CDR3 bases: TGTGCCAGTACCATCGACAAGAGCTCCTACAATGAGCAGTTCTTC. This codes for CASTIDKSSYNEQFF.

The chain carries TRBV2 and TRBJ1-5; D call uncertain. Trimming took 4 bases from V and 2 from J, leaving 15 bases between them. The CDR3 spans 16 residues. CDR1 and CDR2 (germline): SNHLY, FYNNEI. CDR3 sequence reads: CASSVGEGRGNQPQHF. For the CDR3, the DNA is TGTGCCAGCAGTGTCGGGGAGGGTAGAGGCAATCAGCCCCAGCATTTT.

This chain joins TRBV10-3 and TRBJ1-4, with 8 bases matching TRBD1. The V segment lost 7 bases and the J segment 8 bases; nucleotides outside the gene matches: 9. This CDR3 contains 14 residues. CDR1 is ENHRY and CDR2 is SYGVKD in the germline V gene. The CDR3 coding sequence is TGTGCCATCAACGCAGGGGGCTCTGGGGAAAAACTGTTTTTT. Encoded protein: CAINAGGSGEKLFF.

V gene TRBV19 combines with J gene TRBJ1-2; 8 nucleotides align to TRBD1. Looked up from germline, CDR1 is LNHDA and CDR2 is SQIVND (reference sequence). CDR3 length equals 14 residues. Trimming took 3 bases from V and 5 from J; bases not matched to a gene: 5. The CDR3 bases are TGTGCCAGTAGTATGCCAGGGGGCCCGTATGGCTACACCTTC. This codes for CASSMPGGPYGYTF.

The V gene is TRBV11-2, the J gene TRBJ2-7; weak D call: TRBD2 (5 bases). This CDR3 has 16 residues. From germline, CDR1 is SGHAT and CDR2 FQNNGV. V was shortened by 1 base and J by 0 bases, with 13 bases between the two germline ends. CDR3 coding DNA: TGTGCCAGCAGCTTAGTCCAGCGGCAAAGCTCCTACGAGCAGTACTTC. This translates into CASSLVQRQSSYEQYF.

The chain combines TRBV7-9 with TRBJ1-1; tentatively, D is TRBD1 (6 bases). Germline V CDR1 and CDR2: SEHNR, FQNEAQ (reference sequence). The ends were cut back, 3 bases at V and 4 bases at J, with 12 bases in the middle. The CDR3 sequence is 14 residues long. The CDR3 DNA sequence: TGTGCCAGCAGCTTGACAGGTTCTTTCACTGAAGCTTTCTTT. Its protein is CASSLTGSFTEAFF.

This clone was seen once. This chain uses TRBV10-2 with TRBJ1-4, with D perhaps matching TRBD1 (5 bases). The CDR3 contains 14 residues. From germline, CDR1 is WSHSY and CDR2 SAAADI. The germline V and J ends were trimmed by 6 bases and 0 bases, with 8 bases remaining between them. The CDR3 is CASRWGSTNEKLFF. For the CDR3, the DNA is TGCGCCAGCAGATGGGGCTCAACTAATGAAAAACTGTTTTTT.

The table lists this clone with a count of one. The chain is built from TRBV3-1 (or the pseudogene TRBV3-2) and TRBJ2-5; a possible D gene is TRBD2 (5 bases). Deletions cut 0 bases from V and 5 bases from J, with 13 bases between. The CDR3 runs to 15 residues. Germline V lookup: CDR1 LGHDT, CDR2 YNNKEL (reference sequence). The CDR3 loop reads CASSQDPGKGETQYF. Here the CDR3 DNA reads TGTGCCAGCAGCCAAGATCCCGGGAAAGGCGAGACCCAGTACTTC.

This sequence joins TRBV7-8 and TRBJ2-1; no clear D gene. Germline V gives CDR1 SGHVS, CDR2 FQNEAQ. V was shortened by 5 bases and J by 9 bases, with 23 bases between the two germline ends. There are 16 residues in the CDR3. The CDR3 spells CASSPLAGQVSSEQFF. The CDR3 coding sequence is TGTGCCAGCAGCCCCCTGGCAGGTCAGGTCTCGAGTGAGCAGTTCTTC.

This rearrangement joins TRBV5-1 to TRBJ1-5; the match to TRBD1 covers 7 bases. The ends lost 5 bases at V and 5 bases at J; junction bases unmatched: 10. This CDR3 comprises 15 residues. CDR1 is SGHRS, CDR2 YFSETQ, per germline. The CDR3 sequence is CASRTGTEPYQPQHF. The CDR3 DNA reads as TGCGCCAGCAGGACCGGGACAGAGCCATATCAGCCCCAGCATTTT.

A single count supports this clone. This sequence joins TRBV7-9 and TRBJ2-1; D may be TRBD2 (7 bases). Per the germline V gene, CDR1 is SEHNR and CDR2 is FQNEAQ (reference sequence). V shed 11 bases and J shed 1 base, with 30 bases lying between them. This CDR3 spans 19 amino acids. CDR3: CAVLLARGDTSDSYNEQFF. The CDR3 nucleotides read TGTGCCGTTCTGTTGGCCAGGGGAGACACTAGCGATTCCTACAATGAGCAGTTCTTC. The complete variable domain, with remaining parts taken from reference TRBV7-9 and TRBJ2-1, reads DTGVSQNPRHKITKRGQNVTFRCDPISEHNRLYWYRQTLGQGPEFLTYFQNEAQLEKSRLLSDRFSAERPKGSFSTLEIQRTEQGDSAMYLCAVLLARGDTSDSYNEQFFGPGTRLTVL.

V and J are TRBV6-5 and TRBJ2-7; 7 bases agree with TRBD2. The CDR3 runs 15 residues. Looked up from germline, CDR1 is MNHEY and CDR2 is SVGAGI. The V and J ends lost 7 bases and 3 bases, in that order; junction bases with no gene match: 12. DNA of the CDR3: TGTGCCAGCACCGAGCCCCCTAGCGGAGGCTACGAGCAGTACTTC. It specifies CASTEPPSGGYEQYF.

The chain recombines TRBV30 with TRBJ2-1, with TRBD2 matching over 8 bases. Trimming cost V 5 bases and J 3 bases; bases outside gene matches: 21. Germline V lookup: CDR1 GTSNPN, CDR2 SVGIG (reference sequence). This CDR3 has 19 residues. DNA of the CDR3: TGTGCCTGGGAGGGTAGCGGGGATGCCAACCCTGATATCTACAATGAGCAGTTCTTC. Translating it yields CAWEGSGDANPDIYNEQFF.

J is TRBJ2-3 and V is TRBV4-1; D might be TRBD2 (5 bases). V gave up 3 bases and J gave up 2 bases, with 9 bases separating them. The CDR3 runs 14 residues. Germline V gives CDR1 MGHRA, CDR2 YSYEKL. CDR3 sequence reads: CASSHWTDTDTQYF. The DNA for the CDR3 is TGCGCCAGCAGCCATTGGACTGACACAGATACGCAGTATTTT.

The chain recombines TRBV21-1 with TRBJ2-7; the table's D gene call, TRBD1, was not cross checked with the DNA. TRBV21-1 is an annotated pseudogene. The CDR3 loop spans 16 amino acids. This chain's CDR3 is CASSKKRGQPTYEQYF. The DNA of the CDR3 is TGTGCCAGCAGCAAAAAAAGGGGACAGCCGACCTACGAGCAGTACTTC.

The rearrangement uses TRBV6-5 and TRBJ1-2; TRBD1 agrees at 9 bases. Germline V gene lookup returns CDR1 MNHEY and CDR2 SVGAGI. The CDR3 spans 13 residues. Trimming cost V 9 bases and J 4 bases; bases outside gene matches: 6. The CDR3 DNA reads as TGTGCCAGTGGGGACAGGGAAAGCTATGGCTACACCTTC. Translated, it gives CASGDRESYGYTF.

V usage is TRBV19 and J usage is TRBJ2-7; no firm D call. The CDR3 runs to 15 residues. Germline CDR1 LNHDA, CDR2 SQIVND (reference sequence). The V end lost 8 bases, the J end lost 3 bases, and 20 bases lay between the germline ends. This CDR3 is CASQDWVQQFYEQYF. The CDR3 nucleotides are TGTGCCAGTCAGGATTGGGTCCAGCAGTTCTACGAGCAGTACTTC.

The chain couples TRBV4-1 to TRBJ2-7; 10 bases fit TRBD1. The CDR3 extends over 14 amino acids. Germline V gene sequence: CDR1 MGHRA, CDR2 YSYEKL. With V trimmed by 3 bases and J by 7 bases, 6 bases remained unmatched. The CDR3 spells CASSHGTGAGEQYF. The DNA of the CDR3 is TGCGCCAGCAGCCACGGGACAGGGGCGGGGGAGCAGTACTTC.

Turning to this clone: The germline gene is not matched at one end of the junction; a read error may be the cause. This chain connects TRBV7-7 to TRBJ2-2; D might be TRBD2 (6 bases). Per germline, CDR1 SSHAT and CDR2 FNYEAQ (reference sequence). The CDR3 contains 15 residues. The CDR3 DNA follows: TGTGCTAGCAGCCAACAGGACGGGGGCACCGGGGAGCTGTTTTTT. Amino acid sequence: CASSQQDGGTGELFF. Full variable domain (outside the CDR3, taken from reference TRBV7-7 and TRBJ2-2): GAGVSQSPRYKVTKRGQDVTLRCDPISSHATLYWYQQALGQGPEFLTYFNYEAQPDKSGLPSDRFSAERPEGSISTLTIQRTEQRDSAMYRCASSQQDGGTGELFFGEGSRLTVL.

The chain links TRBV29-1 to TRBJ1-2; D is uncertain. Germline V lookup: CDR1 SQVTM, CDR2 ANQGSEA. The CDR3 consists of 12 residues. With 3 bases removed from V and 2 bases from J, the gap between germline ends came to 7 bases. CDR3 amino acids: CSVDAGNYGYTF. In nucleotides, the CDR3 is TGCAGCGTTGACGCGGGCAACTATGGCTACACCTTC.

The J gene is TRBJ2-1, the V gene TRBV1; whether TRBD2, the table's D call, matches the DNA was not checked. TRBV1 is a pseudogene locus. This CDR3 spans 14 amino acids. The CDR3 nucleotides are TGCACCTGCACAAAGAGGCGGTCCTACAATGAGCAGTTCTTC. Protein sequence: CTCTKRRSYNEQFF.

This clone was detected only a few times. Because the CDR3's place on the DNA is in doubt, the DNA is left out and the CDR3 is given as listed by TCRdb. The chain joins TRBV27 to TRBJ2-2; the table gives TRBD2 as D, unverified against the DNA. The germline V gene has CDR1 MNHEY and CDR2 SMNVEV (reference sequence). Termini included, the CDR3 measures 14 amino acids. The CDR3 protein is CASSFGFGAGELFF.

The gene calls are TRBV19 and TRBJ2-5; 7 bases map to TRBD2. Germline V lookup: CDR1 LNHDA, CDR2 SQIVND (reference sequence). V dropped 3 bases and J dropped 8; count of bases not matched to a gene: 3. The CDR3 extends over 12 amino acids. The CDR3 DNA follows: TGTGCCAGTAGTATCAGGGAGGGAACCCAGTACTTC. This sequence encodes CASSIREGTQYF. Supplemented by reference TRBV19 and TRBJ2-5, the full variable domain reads DGGITQSPKYLFRKEGQNVTLSCEQNLNHDAMYWYRQDPGQGLRLIYYSQIVNDFQKGDIAEGYSVSREKKESFPLTVTSAQKNPTAFYLCASSIREGTQYFGPGTRLLVL.

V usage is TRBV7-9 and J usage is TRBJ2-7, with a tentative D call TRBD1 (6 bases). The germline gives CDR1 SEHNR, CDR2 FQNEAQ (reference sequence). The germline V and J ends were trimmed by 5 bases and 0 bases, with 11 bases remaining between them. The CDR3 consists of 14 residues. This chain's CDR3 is CASSPWTDSYEQYF. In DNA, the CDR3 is TGTGCCAGCAGCCCCTGGACAGACTCCTACGAGCAGTACTTC.

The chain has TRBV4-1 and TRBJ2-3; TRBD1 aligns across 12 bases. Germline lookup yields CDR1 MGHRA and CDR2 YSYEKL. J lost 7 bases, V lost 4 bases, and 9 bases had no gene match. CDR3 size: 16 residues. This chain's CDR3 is CASSRTGTGGGNTQYF. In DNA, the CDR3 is TGCGCCAGCAGCCGTACCGGGACAGGGGGCGGAAATACGCAGTATTTT.

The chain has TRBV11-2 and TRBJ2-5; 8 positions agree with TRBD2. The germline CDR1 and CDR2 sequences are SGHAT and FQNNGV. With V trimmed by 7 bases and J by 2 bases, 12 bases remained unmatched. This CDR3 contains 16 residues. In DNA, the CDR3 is TGTGCCAGCAAAGGTGGCCTAGCGGGTTCACAAGAGACCCAGTACTTC. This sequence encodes CASKGGLAGSQETQYF.

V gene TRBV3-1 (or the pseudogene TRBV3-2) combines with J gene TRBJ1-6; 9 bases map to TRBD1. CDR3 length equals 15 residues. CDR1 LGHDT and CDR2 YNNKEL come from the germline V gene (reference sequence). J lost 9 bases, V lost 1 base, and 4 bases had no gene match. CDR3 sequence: CASSQGGTGFSPLHF. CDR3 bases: TGTGCCAGCAGCCAAGGGGGGACAGGGTTTTCACCCCTCCACTTT.

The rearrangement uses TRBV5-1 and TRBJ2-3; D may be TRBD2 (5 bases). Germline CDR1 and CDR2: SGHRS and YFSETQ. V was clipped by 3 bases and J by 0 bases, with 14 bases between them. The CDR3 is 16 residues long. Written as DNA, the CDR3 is TGCGCCAGCAGCTACCTAGCTACATCTAGCACAGATACGCAGTATTTT. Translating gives CASSYLATSSTDTQYF.

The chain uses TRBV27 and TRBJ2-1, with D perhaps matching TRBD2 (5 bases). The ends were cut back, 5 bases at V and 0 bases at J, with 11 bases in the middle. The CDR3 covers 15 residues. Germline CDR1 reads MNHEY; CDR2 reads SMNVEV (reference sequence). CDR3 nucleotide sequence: TGTGCCAGCAGTCTTTCGGGAAGCTCCTACAATGAGCAGTTCTTC. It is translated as CASSLSGSSYNEQFF.